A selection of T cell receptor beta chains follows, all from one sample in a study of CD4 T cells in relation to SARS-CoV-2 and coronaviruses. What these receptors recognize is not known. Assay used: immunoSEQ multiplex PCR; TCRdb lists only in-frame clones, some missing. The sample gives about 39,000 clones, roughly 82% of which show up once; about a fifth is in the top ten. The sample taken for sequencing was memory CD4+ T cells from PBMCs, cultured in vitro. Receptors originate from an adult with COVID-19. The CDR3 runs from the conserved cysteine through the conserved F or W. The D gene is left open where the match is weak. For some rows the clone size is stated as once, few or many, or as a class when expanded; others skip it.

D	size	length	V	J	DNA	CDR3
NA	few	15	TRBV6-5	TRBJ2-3	TGTGCCAGCAGTTACGGGGTGTTGGACACAGATACGCAGTATTTT	CASSYGVLDTDTQYF
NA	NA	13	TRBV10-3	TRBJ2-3	TGTGCCATCAGTGATACTAGCACAGATACGCAGTATTTT	CAISDTSTDTQYF
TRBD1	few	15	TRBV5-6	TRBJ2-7	TGTGCCAGCAGCTTGGGACAGGGTTCGGCCTACGAGCAGTACTTC	CASSLGQGSAYEQYF
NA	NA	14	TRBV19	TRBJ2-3	TGTGCCAGTAGTCGGCCTAGCGGCACAGATACGCAGTATTTT	CASSRPSGTDTQYF
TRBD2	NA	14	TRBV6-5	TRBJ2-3	TGTGCCAGCACCCCGGGAGGGGGCACAGATACGCAGTATTTT	CASTPGGGTDTQYF
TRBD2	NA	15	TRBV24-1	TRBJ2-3	TGTGCCACCAGTGACGGAGCGGGATCCGTAGATACGCAGTATTTT	CATSDGAGSVDTQYF
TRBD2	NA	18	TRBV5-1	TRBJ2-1	TGCGCCAGCAGCCAGGGACTAGCGGGAGGGTTGGTTAACAATGAGCAGTTCTTC	CASSQGLAGGLVNNEQFF
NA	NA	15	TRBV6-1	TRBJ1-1	TGTGCCAGCATCGATTGGCAGGGTGAGAACACTGAAGCTTTCTTT	CASIDWQGENTEAFF
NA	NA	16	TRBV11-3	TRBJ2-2	TGTGCCAGCAGCATACAGGGACCCCCGAACACCGGGGAGCTGTTTTTT	CASSIQGPPNTGELFF
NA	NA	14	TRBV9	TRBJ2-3	TGTGCCAGCAGCGTAGACCCCACGAGGGGTACGCAGTATTTT	CASSVDPTRGTQYF
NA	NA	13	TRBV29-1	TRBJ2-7	TGCAGCGTGAGGTTGGGCGGATCCTACGAGCAGTACTTC	CSVRLGGSYEQYF
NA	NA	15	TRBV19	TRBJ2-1	TGTGCCAGTAGTGTCCGACAGGACTTCCACAATGAGCAGTTCTTC	CASSVRQDFHNEQFF
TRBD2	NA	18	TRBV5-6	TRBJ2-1	TGTGCCAGCAGCTCTCCGGGTAGCGGGAGGGCCAGAGGCAATGAGCAGTTCTTC	CASSSPGSGRARGNEQFF
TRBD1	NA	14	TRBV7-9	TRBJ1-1	TGTGCCAGCAGTAGACAGGGTATGAACACTGAAGCTTTCTTT	CASSRQGMNTEAFF
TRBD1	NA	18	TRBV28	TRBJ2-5	TGTGCCAGCAGTTTAGGACGACTCCGGGACAGGCAACAAGAGACCCAGTACTTC	CASSLGRLRDRQQETQYF
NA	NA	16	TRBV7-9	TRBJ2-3	TGTGCCAGCAGCTTATTTGACAGACGAATAACAGATACGCAGTATTTT	CASSLFDRRITDTQYF
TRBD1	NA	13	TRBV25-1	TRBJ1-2	TGTGCCACAAGACAGGGGGCGCGGAGTGGCTACACCTTC	CATRQGARSGYTF
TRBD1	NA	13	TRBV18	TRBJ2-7	TGTGCCAGCTCAATGGACAGGGGGGCCGAGCAGTACTTC	CASSMDRGAEQYF
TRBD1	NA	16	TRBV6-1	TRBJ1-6	TGTGCCAGCAGTGAAGAAGGACAGGGAACTAATTCACCCCTCCACTTT	CASSEEGQGTNSPLHF
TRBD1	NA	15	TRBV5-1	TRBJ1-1	TGCGCCAGCAGCTTTGTGACAGGGGCGAACACTGAAGCTTTCTTT	CASSFVTGANTEAFF
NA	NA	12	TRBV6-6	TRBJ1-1	TGTGCCAGCAGTTGGAGAACCAGTGAAGCTTTCTTT	CASSWRTSEAFF
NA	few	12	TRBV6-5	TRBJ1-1	TGTGCCAGCGGGTTTTTTGGAACTGAAGCTTTCTTT	CASGFFGTEAFF
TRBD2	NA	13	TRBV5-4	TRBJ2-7	TGTGCCACGGGGCGGGAGGGCCTGCTCGAGCAGTACTTC	CATGREGLLEQYF
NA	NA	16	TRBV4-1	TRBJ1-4	TGCGCCAGCAGCTCAAGGAGGCAGTTAGAGAGGGAAAAACTGTTTTTT	CASSSRRQLEREKLFF
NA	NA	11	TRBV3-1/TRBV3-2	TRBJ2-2	TGTGCCAGCGGAAAGACCGGGGAGCTGTTTTTT	CASGKTGELFF
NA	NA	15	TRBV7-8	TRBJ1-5	TGTGCCAGCAGCTCCCGAGACAGTGTAAATCAGCCCCAGCATTTT	CASSSRDSVNQPQHF
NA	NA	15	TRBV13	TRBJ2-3	TGTGCCAGCGTTGGGGGGCAGTCGGGCACAGATACGCAGTATTTT	CASVGGQSGTDTQYF
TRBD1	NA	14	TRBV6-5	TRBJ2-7	TGTGCCAGCACCAGTGTTAGGACAGGGGGCGAGCAGTACTTC	CASTSVRTGGEQYF
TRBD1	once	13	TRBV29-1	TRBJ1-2	TGCAGCGTACTACTACAGGGGGTGATGGGCTACACCTTC	CSVLLQGVMGYTF
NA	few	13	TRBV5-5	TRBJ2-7	TGTGCCAGCAATTTGCGGGGTACCTACGAGCAGTACTTC	CASNLRGTYEQYF
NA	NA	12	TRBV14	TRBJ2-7	TGTGCCAGCTCTTCTTCCCCCTACGAGCAGTACTTC	CASSSSPYEQYF
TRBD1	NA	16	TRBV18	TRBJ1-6	TGTGCCAGCTCACCAGCCTCCGGGACAGGGAGTTCACCCCTCCACTTT	CASSPASGTGSSPLHF
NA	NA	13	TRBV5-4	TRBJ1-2	TGTGCCAGCAGCATCAACACAAACTATGGCTACACCTTC	CASSINTNYGYTF
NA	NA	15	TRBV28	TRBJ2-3	TGTGCCAGCTGGACCCCGGGGGAAGGGTCAGATACGCAGTATTTT	CASWTPGEGSDTQYF
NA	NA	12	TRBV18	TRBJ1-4	TGTGCCAGCTCCGGACAGAAAGAAAAACTGTTTTTT	CASSGQKEKLFF
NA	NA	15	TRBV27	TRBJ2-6	TGTGCCAGCAGTCCGCGTTATTTTGGGGCCAACGTCCTGACTTTC	CASSPRYFGANVLTF
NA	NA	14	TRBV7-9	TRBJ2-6	TGTGCCAGCACCCAACCGTCTGGGGCCAACGTCCTGACTTTC	CASTQPSGANVLTF